The next 2 T cell receptor beta chains were all read from a single sample in a study of T cell clusters in autoimmune cytopenias. TRB rearrangements were amplified by touch-down multiplex PCR with mixed TRB-A/B primers. For each CDR3 protein, TCRdb gives one entry from its re-call of the multiplex PCR reads, without DNA. The sample has about 6,100 distinct CDR3 sequences. TRB amplification used around 270 ng of peripheral blood genomic DNA. A further study also used this sample, focusing on T cell repertoires in aging, cancer and after chemotherapy.

The source material was peripheral blood. The origin of the receptors is a human donor in good health.

By frequency, this clonotype is large (0.1 to 1%). V and J are TRBV29-1 and TRBJ2-1. CDR1 SQVTM and CDR2 ANQGSEA come from the germline V gene. The CDR3 is 11 amino acids. The CDR3 sequence is CSADSYNEQFF.

Frequency places this clonotype as medium-sized. This chain connects TRBV6-6 to TRBJ1-2; there is no DNA to check the TCRdb D call of TRBD1. The germline V gene encodes CDR1 MNHNY and CDR2 SVGAGI (reference sequence). CDR3 size: 14 residues. CDR3 sequence: CASSYPDRIYGYTF.